This TCR beta chain derives from a study of cytomegalovirus exposure and HLA in healthy donors. V lost 8 bases and J lost 2, with 6 bases in between. Germline V gives CDR1 LNHNV, CDR2 YYDKDF (reference sequence). This CDR3 has 11 amino acids. PCR primers comprised 60 Vbeta and 13 Jbeta primers. TCRdb's copy holds only in-frame clones and misses some; the assay was immunoSEQ multiplex PCR. The sample comprises 150,000 or so clones, 60% to 80% of which are singletons, and approximately 10% rests with the top ten. The study's findings and limits: Using a false discovery rate of 0.05, a later analysis showed that roughly 16,000 TCR beta sequences were associated with HLA alleles.

A remark on this clone: Its antigen is not known.

The J gene is TRBJ1-1, the V gene TRBV15; D remains ambiguous. The receptor was derived from a man aged 18 to 29 in good health and CMV-seropositive. The sample was PBMCs. CDR3 in amino acids: CATRGNTEAFF. CDR3 bases: TGTGCCACCCGGGGTAACACTGAAGCTTTCTTT.